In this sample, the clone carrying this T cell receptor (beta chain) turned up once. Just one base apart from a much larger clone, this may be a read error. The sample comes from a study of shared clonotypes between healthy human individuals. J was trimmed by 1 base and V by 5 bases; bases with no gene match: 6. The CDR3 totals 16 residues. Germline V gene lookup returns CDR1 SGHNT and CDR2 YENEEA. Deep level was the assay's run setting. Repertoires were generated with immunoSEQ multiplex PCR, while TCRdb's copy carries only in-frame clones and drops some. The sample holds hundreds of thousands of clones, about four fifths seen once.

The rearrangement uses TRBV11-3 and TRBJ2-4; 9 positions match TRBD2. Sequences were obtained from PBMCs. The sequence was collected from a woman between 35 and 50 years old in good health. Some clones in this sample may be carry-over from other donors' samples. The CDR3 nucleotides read TGTGCCAGCAGCCCAGGACTAGCGAGTGCCAAAAACATTCAGTACTTC. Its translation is CASSPGLASAKNIQYF.